This passage covers 3 T cell receptor beta chains from one sample sequenced in a study of cytomegalovirus exposure and HLA in healthy donors. 60 Vbeta and 13 Jbeta primers were used in PCR. Assay used: immunoSEQ multiplex PCR; TCRdb lists only in-frame clones, some missing. The profile shows 100,000 to 150,000 clones, approximately 73% of them singletons. Sequencing was performed on PBMCs. The origin of the receptors is a man aged 55-75 years in good health and CMV-seropositive.

This sequence joins TRBV6-4 and TRBJ1-5; D gene unclear. Trimming stripped 2 bases from V and 4 bases from J, with 15 bases between. The CDR3 has 16 amino acids. In germline, CDR1 is MRHNA, CDR2 SNTAGT. The CDR3 DNA follows: TGTGCCAGCAGTGACCCCGGACGGAGGAATAATCAGCCCCAGCATTTT. Its protein is CASSDPGRRNNQPQHF.

This clone was seen only once. The J gene is TRBJ1-1, the V gene TRBV18, with D uncertain. Per the germline V gene, CDR1 is KGHSH and CDR2 is LQKENI. The V end was cut by 6 bases, the J end by 5 bases, with 16 bases between. CDR3 length: 14 amino acids. CDR3 nucleotides: TGTGCCAGCTCCAAGTCCACGACAAAGACTGAAGCTTTCTTT. This encodes CASSKSTTKTEAFF.

The chain couples TRBV5-1 to TRBJ2-5, with 9 bases aligning to TRBD1. The J call may be faulty, since TRBJ2-7 better matches the DNA end. This CDR3 spans 15 amino acids. CDR1 and CDR2 (germline): SGHRS, YFSETQ. In DNA form, the CDR3 reads TGCGCCAGCAGCTTGGCTGAGACAGGGGGCTACGAGCAGTACTTC. Residues: CASSLAETGGYEQYF.